This TCR beta chain was profiled in a study of T cell responses to AZD1222 COVID-19 vaccine. Trimming took off 2 bases at V and 3 bases at J, with 11 bases between the two ends. Germline V lookup: CDR1 SSHAT, CDR2 FNYEAQ (reference sequence). The CDR3 contains 15 residues. Repertoires were generated with immunoSEQ multiplex PCR, while TCRdb's copy carries only in-frame clones and drops some. The top ten hold about 1% of the sample, which has over 150,000 clones, 93% seen once. Study-wide points: Clonal diversity may have been underestimated, and the donors were mostly white British, with more females than males.

Regarding this clone: What it binds is not known.

The sequence was obtained from an adult who received the AZD1222 COVID-19 vaccine. Sequenced material: peripheral blood, taken 28 days after the second AZD1222 dose. The chain links TRBV7-7 to TRBJ2-1; D perhaps matches TRBD2 (5 bases). The CDR3 region has the DNA TGTGCCAGCAGCTTATGGCTAGCAGACTACAATGAGCAGTTCTTC. Protein: CASSLWLADYNEQFF.